This TCR beta chain was observed in a study of beta chain features in type 1 diabetes. As for this clone: Its matching antigen is unknown.

CDR1 is LNHDA and CDR2 is SQIVND in the germline V gene (reference sequence). The ends lost 1 base at V and 9 bases at J; junction bases unmatched: 9. The CDR3 spans 17 residues. Expressed TCRB transcripts were sequenced because the entire RNA isolate underwent reverse transcription. TCRdb keeps only in-frame clones here, not all; method: immunoSEQ multiplex PCR. The sample records 25,000 to 35,000 clones, 65% being singletons. Points from the study as a whole: Among patients with Type 1 diabetes, TCRB CDR3s were moderately but significantly shorter in every one of the four CD4+ subsets.

This TCR derives from a young woman with type 1 diabetes. The material sequenced was Tregs from blood. The J gene is TRBJ1-6, the V gene TRBV19, with 10 bases that match TRBD1. In DNA, the CDR3 is TGTGCCAGTAGTATAGCGACAGGGGGCGGAAGTCTTTCACCCCTCCACTTT. Encoded protein: CASSIATGGGSLSPLHF. Drawing the rest from reference TRBV19 and TRBJ1-6, the complete variable domain is DGGITQSPKYLFRKEGQNVTLSCEQNLNHDAMYWYRQDPGQGLRLIYYSQIVNDFQKGDIAEGYSVSREKKESFPLTVTSAQKNPTAFYLCASSIATGGGSLSPLHFGNGTRLTVT.